The rows below give T cell receptor beta chains drawn from one sample of a study of blood T cell repertoires in COVID-19. Assay used: immunoSEQ multiplex PCR; TCRdb lists only in-frame clones, some missing. The table has about 59,000 clones, roughly four fifths seen once. Specimen: peripheral blood. These receptors all stem from a human donor in a cohort sampled during active COVID-19. Each CDR3 is given with its conserved first and last residue. Fields, in order: D gene, V gene, clone size, CDR3 length, J gene, CDR3 protein, CDR3 DNA. D genes are given only for firm matches. A clone size is listed for some rows: how often the clone was seen (once, few, many), or a class if it is expanded.

D: TRBD2; V: TRBV10-2; size: -; length: 16; J: TRBJ2-7; CDR3: CASSDKLRGSSYEQYF; DNA: TGCGCCAGCAGTGACAAGCTTCGCGGGAGCTCCTACGAGCAGTACTTC
D: TRBD2; V: TRBV6-5; size: -; length: 16; J: TRBJ2-7; CDR3: CASSYTGLAGEYEQYF; DNA: TGTGCCAGCAGTTACACGGGACTAGCGGGAGAGTACGAGCAGTACTTC
D: TRBD2; V: TRBV6-6; size: -; length: 14; J: TRBJ2-1; CDR3: CASAGGGSYNEQFF; DNA: TGTGCCTCGGCGGGAGGGGGGTCCTACAATGAGCAGTTCTTC
D: -; V: TRBV5-4; size: -; length: 14; J: TRBJ2-7; CDR3: CASSLGQRSYEQYF; DNA: TGTGCCAGCAGCTTGGGACAGAGGTCCTACGAGCAGTACTTC
D: -; V: TRBV6-6; size: few; length: 14; J: TRBJ2-3; CDR3: CASSYSASSDTQYF; DNA: TGTGCCAGCAGTTACTCGGCTAGTTCAGATACGCAGTATTTT
D: -; V: TRBV6-1; size: -; length: 13; J: TRBJ2-1; CDR3: CASSEQEYNEQFF; DNA: TGTGCCAGCAGTGAACAGGAATACAATGAGCAGTTCTTC
D: -; V: TRBV7-3; size: -; length: 13; J: TRBJ2-1; CDR3: CASSLGLQGEQFF; DNA: TGTGCCAGCAGCCTCGGTCTTCAGGGCGAGCAGTTCTTC
D: -; V: TRBV7-2; size: -; length: 14; J: TRBJ2-5; CDR3: CASSLDPGLETQYF; DNA: TGTGCCAGCAGCTTAGATCCAGGGTTGGAGACCCAGTACTTC
D: TRBD2; V: TRBV4-3; size: once; length: 17; J: TRBJ2-1; CDR3: CASSQKHTSGPYNEQFF; DNA: TGCGCCAGCAGCCAAAAACACACTAGCGGGCCTTACAATGAGCAGTTCTTC
D: -; V: TRBV20-1; size: -; length: 11; J: TRBJ1-1; CDR3: CSARKQGEAFF; DNA: TGCAGTGCTAGAAAACAGGGAGAAGCTTTCTTT
D: TRBD1; V: TRBV28; size: -; length: 15; J: TRBJ2-7; CDR3: CASTTETGGDNEQYF; DNA: TGTGCCAGCACTACGGAGACAGGGGGAGACAACGAGCAGTACTTC
D: -; V: TRBV11-2; size: -; length: 14; J: TRBJ2-6; CDR3: CASSSHSGANVLTF; DNA: TGTGCCAGCAGCTCCCACTCTGGGGCCAACGTCCTGACTTTC
D: TRBD1; V: TRBV5-4; size: -; length: 16; J: TRBJ2-4; CDR3: CASSLGDRLAKNIQYF; DNA: TGTGCCAGCAGCCTGGGGGACAGGCTAGCCAAAAACATTCAGTACTTC
D: -; V: TRBV4-1; size: -; length: 12; J: TRBJ2-7; CDR3: CASSQEFNEQYF; DNA: TGCGCCAGCAGCCAAGAGTTCAACGAGCAGTACTTC
D: -; V: TRBV7-8; size: -; length: 19; J: TRBJ1-2; CDR3: CASSLEGGQIFASNYGYTF; DNA: TGTGCCAGCAGCTTAGAAGGTGGACAGATCTTCGCTTCTAACTATGGCTACACCTTC
D: TRBD2; V: TRBV6-2/TRBV6-3; size: -; length: 17; J: TRBJ2-7; CDR3: CASSYEKTSGRFYEQYF; DNA: TGTGCCAGCAGTTACGAAAAGACTAGCGGGAGGTTCTACGAGCAGTACTTC
D: TRBD2; V: TRBV5-4; size: -; length: 15; J: TRBJ2-7; CDR3: CASSLGSGSTYEQYF; DNA: TGTGCCAGCAGCTTGGGTAGCGGGAGTACCTACGAGCAGTACTTC
D: TRBD2; V: TRBV7-8; size: -; length: 15; J: TRBJ2-3; CDR3: CASSSTSGRGDTQYF; DNA: TGTGCCAGCAGCTCAACTAGCGGGAGAGGAGATACGCAGTATTTT
D: TRBD1; V: TRBV2; size: once; length: 14; J: TRBJ1-5; CDR3: CASRGTGSNQPQHF; DNA: TGTGCCAGTCGGGGGACAGGGAGCAATCAGCCCCAGCATTTT
D: -; V: TRBV4-3; size: -; length: 16; J: TRBJ2-1; CDR3: CASSRASTGPYNEQFF; DNA: TGCGCCAGCAGCCGAGCCTCTACAGGGCCCTACAATGAGCAGTTCTTC
D: -; V: TRBV18; size: -; length: 14; J: TRBJ1-1; CDR3: CASSPNTGGTEAFF; DNA: TGTGCCAGCTCACCAAACACCGGGGGCACTGAAGCTTTCTTT
D: TRBD2; V: TRBV2; size: -; length: 17; J: TRBJ2-3; CDR3: CASSVTGTSVLPSPQYF; DNA: TGTGCCAGCAGTGTTACCGGGACTAGCGTCCTCCCTAGTCCGCAGTATTTT
D: -; V: TRBV6-6; size: few; length: 9; J: TRBJ1-5; CDR3: CAGGEPQHF; DNA: TGTGCCGGAGGAGAGCCCCAGCATTTT
D: TRBD2; V: TRBV14; size: -; length: 16; J: TRBJ2-7; CDR3: CASSQDPLAGEWEQYF; DNA: TGTGCCAGCAGCCAAGATCCCCTAGCGGGAGAATGGGAGCAGTACTTC
D: -; V: TRBV6-5; size: -; length: 15; J: TRBJ1-2; CDR3: CASSLTPGTNYGYTF; DNA: TGTGCCAGCAGTTTAACCCCCGGGACAAACTATGGCTACACCTTC
D: TRBD2; V: TRBV19; size: -; length: 14; J: TRBJ2-7; CDR3: CASSRGRTSYEQYF; DNA: TGTGCCAGTAGTCGAGGGAGGACTAGCTACGAGCAGTACTTC
D: TRBD1; V: TRBV11-2; size: few; length: 14; J: TRBJ1-4; CDR3: CASSAATGERKLFF; DNA: TGTGCCAGCAGCGCCGCGACAGGGGAACGAAAACTGTTTTTT
D: TRBD2; V: TRBV5-1; size: -; length: 15; J: TRBJ2-5; CDR3: CASSSSGTSQETQYF; DNA: TGCGCCAGCAGCTCTTCCGGGACTAGCCAAGAGACCCAGTACTTC
D: TRBD1; V: TRBV10-3; size: -; length: 13; J: TRBJ1-2; CDR3: CAITGGGRYGYTF; DNA: TGTGCCATTACAGGGGGCGGGAGGTATGGCTACACCTTC
D: -; V: TRBV24-1; size: few; length: 15; J: TRBJ1-2; CDR3: CATSDYSAGIYGYTF; DNA: TGTGCCACCAGTGATTATTCCGCAGGGATCTATGGCTACACCTTC
D: TRBD1; V: TRBV30; size: -; length: 13; J: TRBJ2-2; CDR3: CAWNNRGTGELFF; DNA: TGTGCCTGGAATAACAGGGGTACCGGGGAGCTGTTTTTT
D: -; V: TRBV4-2; size: few; length: 16; J: TRBJ1-2; CDR3: CASSQSGSRGSYGYTF; DNA: TGTGCCAGCAGCCAATCCGGGTCACGGGGGAGCTATGGCTACACCTTC
D: -; V: TRBV6-4; size: -; length: 14; J: TRBJ2-2; CDR3: CASSDPSNTGELFF; DNA: TGTGCCAGCAGTGACCCCTCGAACACCGGGGAGCTGTTTTTT
D: -; V: TRBV20-1; size: -; length: 11; J: TRBJ2-1; CDR3: CSARDGAEQFF; DNA: TGCAGTGCTAGAGATGGGGCTGAGCAGTTCTTC
D: -; V: TRBV19; size: -; length: 14; J: TRBJ2-7; CDR3: CASSQGLGSYEQYF; DNA: TGTGCCAGTAGTCAGGGATTGGGTTCCTACGAGCAGTACTTC
D: -; V: TRBV28; size: -; length: 13; J: TRBJ1-6; CDR3: CGSDPGVGSPLHF; DNA: TGTGGTTCCGATCCAGGGGTCGGATCACCCCTCCACTTT
D: -; V: TRBV3-1/TRBV3-2; size: -; length: 13; J: TRBJ1-2; CDR3: CASSQDPSGGYTF; DNA: TGTGCCAGCAGCCAAGATCCGTCGGGTGGCTACACCTTC
D: -; V: TRBV19; size: -; length: 15; J: TRBJ2-7; CDR3: CASSTRDQRGGGQYF; DNA: TGTGCCAGTAGTACCCGGGATCAGAGAGGTGGTGGGCAGTACTTC
D: -; V: TRBV18; size: -; length: 15; J: TRBJ2-5; CDR3: CASSPAAHTRETQYF; DNA: TGTGCCAGCTCACCCGCGGCTCATACCCGAGAGACCCAGTACTTC
D: -; V: TRBV28; size: few; length: 11; J: TRBJ1-1; CDR3: CASSNDRKAFF; DNA: TGTGCCAGCAGTAACGACAGGAAAGCTTTCTTT
D: TRBD2; V: TRBV28; size: few; length: 18; J: TRBJ2-1; CDR3: CASSLGTSGRAAYNEQFF; DNA: TGTGCCAGCAGTTTAGGGACTAGCGGGAGGGCCGCCTACAATGAGCAGTTCTTC
D: TRBD2; V: TRBV6-4; size: -; length: 20; J: TRBJ2-3; CDR3: CASSDATLAGGPGRTDTQYF; DNA: TGTGCCAGCAGTGACGCGACCCTAGCGGGAGGGCCTGGTCGTACAGATACGCAGTATTTT
D: -; V: TRBV5-1; size: once; length: 16; J: TRBJ2-5; CDR3: CASSITGQTSQGTQYF; DNA: TGCGCCAGCAGCATCACCGGGCAGACCAGCCAGGGGACCCAGTACTTC
D: -; V: TRBV7-3; size: -; length: 17; J: TRBJ2-7; CDR3: CASSPQPLGEEGYEQYF; DNA: TGTGCCAGCAGCCCCCAGCCTCTTGGGGAGGAGGGCTACGAGCAGTACTTC
D: -; V: TRBV28; size: many; length: 12; J: TRBJ1-1; CDR3: CASRTSGREAFF; DNA: TGTGCCAGCAGAACTTCAGGGAGGGAAGCTTTCTTT
D: TRBD1; V: TRBV28; size: -; length: 18; J: TRBJ2-3; CDR3: CASRLGQGDFFRADTQYF; DNA: TGTGCCAGCAGGTTGGGACAGGGTGATTTTTTCCGGGCAGATACGCAGTATTTT
D: -; V: TRBV27; size: once; length: 16; J: TRBJ2-1; CDR3: CASSSFGGYPAYEQFF; DNA: TGTGCCAGCAGTTCTTTTGGAGGATACCCAGCCTATGAGCAGTTCTTC